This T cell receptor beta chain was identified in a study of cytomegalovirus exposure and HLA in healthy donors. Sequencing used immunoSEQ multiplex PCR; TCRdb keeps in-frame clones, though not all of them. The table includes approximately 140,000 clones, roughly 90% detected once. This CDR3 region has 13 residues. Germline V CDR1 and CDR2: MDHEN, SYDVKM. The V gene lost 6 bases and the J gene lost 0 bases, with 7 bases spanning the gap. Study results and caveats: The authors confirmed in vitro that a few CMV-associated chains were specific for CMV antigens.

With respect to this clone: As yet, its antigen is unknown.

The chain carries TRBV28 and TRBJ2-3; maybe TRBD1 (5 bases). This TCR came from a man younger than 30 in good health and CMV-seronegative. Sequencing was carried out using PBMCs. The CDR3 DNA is TGTGCCAGCAGGCAGGGTAGCACAGATACGCAGTATTTT. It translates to CASRQGSTDTQYF.